Below, 27 T cell receptor beta chains from the same sample are listed, as sequenced in a study of lymphopenia after photon versus proton radiotherapy. TCRdb's table, derived via immunoSEQ multiplex PCR, lists solely in-frame clones and lacks some. The top ten hold over 2% of the sample, which has 70,000 or so clones, 85% to 95% seen once. The source material was peripheral blood, sampled from a patient treated with photon-based radiotherapy. The source is a woman in her thirties or forties with cholangiocarcinoma.

The chain has TRBV19 and TRBJ1-6; D call uncertain. Germline CDR1 and CDR2: LNHDA and SQIVND (reference sequence). The V end was cut by 10 bases, the J end by 8 bases, with 15 bases between. The CDR3 sequence is 13 residues long. The CDR3 DNA sequence: TGTGCCACCAAGAGAGGGCTTGATTCACCCCTCCACTTT. It codes for CATKRGLDSPLHF.

V usage is TRBV6-5 and J usage is TRBJ1-2; D is possibly TRBD1 (6 bases). Germline values: CDR1 MNHEY, CDR2 SVGAGI. This CDR3 region has 13 residues. V lost 7 bases, J lost 0 bases, and 9 bases lay in between. In nucleotides, the CDR3 is TGTGCCAGCAAAGACAGGCCTAACTATGGCTACACCTTC. Protein: CASKDRPNYGYTF.

A few counts support this clone. The genes are TRBV9 and TRBJ1-2; D possibly corresponds to TRBD1 (5 bases). V was cut by 3 bases and J by 2 bases, with 17 bases left in between. Germline values: CDR1 SGDLS, CDR2 YYNGEE. The CDR3 totals 16 residues. Here the CDR3 DNA reads TGTGCCAGCAGCGAGACGGCGCAGGAGGGGAACTATGGCTACACCTTC. It encodes CASSETAQEGNYGYTF.

The gene calls are TRBV27 and TRBJ2-1, with TRBD2 identical over 14 bases. This CDR3 contains 17 residues. J was trimmed by 5 bases and V by 4 bases; bases with no gene match: 7. CDR1 and CDR2 (germline): MNHEY, SMNVEV (reference sequence). The CDR3 coding sequence is TGTGCCAGCAGTTCGACTAGCGGGAGGGGATTTGACAATGAGCAGTTCTTC. Residues: CASSSTSGRGFDNEQFF.

This chain's CDR3 is CASSRTQGEAFF. The CDR3 DNA reads as TGCGCCAGCAGCCGCACACAGGGTGAGGCTTTCTTT. This sequence joins TRBV4-3 and TRBJ1-1; the D gene is possibly TRBD1 (6 bases). The CDR3 is 12 amino acids. Looked up from germline, CDR1 is LGHNA and CDR2 is YSLEER. Trimming took off 4 bases at V and 11 bases at J, with 14 bases between the two ends.

In its sample, this clone was seen once. This CDR3 reads CALGRALRQETQYF. CDR3 DNA: TGTGCGCTAGGACGAGCCTTAAGACAAGAGACCCAGTACTTC. J is TRBJ2-5 and V is TRBV6-6; D remains ambiguous. Germline CDR1 and CDR2: MNHNY and SVGAGI (reference sequence). This CDR3 spans 14 amino acids.

The V call is TRBV28, the J call TRBJ1-2, with 7 bases fitting TRBD1. The CDR3 has 14 residues. V shed 10 bases and J 2 bases; nucleotides not matched to a gene: 10. The germline gives CDR1 MDHEN, CDR2 SYDVKM. The CDR3 DNA follows: TGTGCCACCAGGCCCACAGGGGCAAACTATGGCTACACCTTC. Residues: CATRPTGANYGYTF.

The rearrangement uses TRBV11-2 and TRBJ1-1; TRBD1 aligns across 9 bases. The CDR3 runs 15 residues. Germline values: CDR1 SGHAT, CDR2 FQNNGV. Trimming cost V 5 bases and J 4 bases; bases outside gene matches: 8. The CDR3 region is CASSRQGGLGTEAFF. CDR3 coding DNA: TGTGCCAGCAGCCGACAGGGGGGGTTGGGCACTGAAGCTTTCTTT.

This rearrangement joins TRBV12-5 to TRBJ2-7, with D tentatively TRBD1 (5 bases). The CDR3 has 14 amino acids. Trimming pared 7 bases from V and 2 bases from J, leaving 15 bases between. Looked up from germline, CDR1 is LGHNT and CDR2 is FRNRAP. DNA for the CDR3: TGTGCTAGTGTCCTCCCCGACAGAACCTACGAGCAGTACTTC. Protein sequence: CASVLPDRTYEQYF.

This chain uses TRBV29-1 with TRBJ2-1, with 9 bases identical to TRBD2. The trim removed 5 bases at V and 9 bases at J, leaving 8 bases unmatched. CDR1 is SQVTM, CDR2 ANQGSEA, per germline. This CDR3 comprises 13 residues. The DNA of the CDR3 is TGCAGCGTTTCTCTTAGCGGGAGTAGTGAGCAGTTCTTC. Encoded protein: CSVSLSGSSEQFF.

The chain combines TRBV7-8 with TRBJ2-7, with unresolved D. This CDR3 has 13 residues. Between the trimmed V and J ends, which lost 1 base and 3 bases, there was a span of 7 bases. Germline loops: CDR1 SGHVS, CDR2 FQNEAQ. For the CDR3, the DNA is TGTGCCAGCAGCTTAGGGAAGGTCTACGAGCAGTACTTC. This codes for CASSLGKVYEQYF.

The rearrangement links TRBV7-2 to TRBJ1-3, with D unclear. Trimming removed 1 base at V and 8 bases at J, with 12 bases between. CDR1 is SGHTA, CDR2 FQGNSA, per germline. This CDR3 region has 14 residues. CDR3 loop: CASSLGTGFDTIYF. The CDR3 nucleotides read TGTGCCAGCAGCTTAGGAACCGGGTTTGACACCATATATTTT.

This chain connects TRBV5-1 to TRBJ1-1, with D perhaps TRBD1 (5 bases). V was cut by 4 bases and J by 0 bases, with 13 bases left in between. In germline, CDR1 is SGHRS, CDR2 YFSETQ. This CDR3 has 15 residues. Here the CDR3 reads CASSPSQGLNTEAFF. Here the CDR3 DNA reads TGCGCCAGCAGCCCCTCCCAGGGTTTGAACACTGAAGCTTTCTTT.

The chain is built from TRBV7-9 and TRBJ1-2; TRBD1 agrees at 7 bases. This CDR3 has 15 residues. CDR1 is SEHNR and CDR2 is FQNEAQ in the germline V gene (reference sequence). Trimming cost V 5 bases and J 6 bases; bases outside gene matches: 12. The CDR3 DNA follows: TGTGCCAGCAGCCAACTGCGGGACAGTTCAAATGGCTACACCTTC. This encodes CASSQLRDSSNGYTF.

The chain combines TRBV15 with TRBJ2-1, with a weak D call TRBD2 (6 bases). Per germline, CDR1 LNHNV and CDR2 YYDKDF (reference sequence). The V gene lost 2 bases and the J gene lost 4 bases, with 24 bases spanning the gap. The CDR3 has 19 amino acids. In DNA, the CDR3 is TGTGCCACCAGCAGACTCGGGGGAGGCTTGACGGGTGTGTACAATGAGCAGTTCTTC. Translation gives CATSRLGGGLTGVYNEQFF. Full variable domain (missing parts from reference TRBV15 and TRBJ2-1): DAMVIQNPRYQVTQFGKPVTLSCSQTLNHNVMYWYQQKSSQAPKLLFHYYDKDFNNEADTPDNFQSRRPNTSFCFLDIRSPGLGDTAMYLCATSRLGGGLTGVYNEQFFGPGTRLTVL.

The chain has TRBV25-1 and TRBJ2-5, with TRBD1 identical over 8 bases. This CDR3 has 14 residues. V dropped 6 bases and J dropped 1; count of bases not matched to a gene: 4. The germline CDR1 and CDR2 sequences are MGHDK and SYGVNS. CDR3 sequence (DNA): TGTGCCAGCAGAGGACAGGGACTCCAAGAGACCCAGTACTTC. It translates to CASRGQGLQETQYF.

This chain links TRBV7-2 with TRBJ1-5, with 8 bases aligning to TRBD1. The CDR3 consists of 18 residues. The V segment lost 0 bases and the J segment 7 bases; nucleotides outside the gene matches: 14. CDR1 and CDR2 (germline): SGHTA, FQGNSA. In DNA, the CDR3 is TGTGCCAGCAGCTTAGCCGGGACAGGAGGGAAGAGGTTGCAGCCCCAGCATTTT. Protein product: CASSLAGTGGKRLQPQHF.

The J gene is TRBJ1-2, the V gene TRBV25-1; D is perhaps TRBD1 (5 bases). This CDR3 comprises 15 residues. The V gene's germline CDR1 is MGHDK and CDR2 SYGVNS. Deletions cut 1 base from V and 6 bases from J, with 15 bases between. The CDR3: CASSELGLQGDGYTF. The CDR3, as DNA: TGTGCCAGCAGTGAATTGGGACTCCAAGGGGATGGCTACACCTTC.

This sequence joins TRBV5-4 and TRBJ1-2; D not certain. Germline V CDR1 and CDR2: SGHNT, YYREEE (reference sequence). Trimming cost V 0 bases and J 4 bases, with 13 bases left between them. The CDR3 sequence is 15 residues long. The CDR3 protein is CASSLVAPGLYGYTF. Here the CDR3 DNA reads TGTGCCAGCAGCTTGGTAGCCCCTGGCCTCTATGGCTACACCTTC.

CDR3 residues: CASSRGQGAAYGYTF. The CDR3 coding sequence is TGTGCCAGCAGTCGGGGACAGGGGGCCGCCTATGGCTACACCTTC. This chain uses TRBV7-3 with TRBJ1-2; TRBD1 matches 12 bases. Germline V gives CDR1 SGHTA, CDR2 FQGTGA. V lost 6 bases and J lost 4; bases outside the gene matches: 6. The length of the CDR3 is 15 residues.

This chain uses TRBV19 with TRBJ2-2; D is possibly TRBD1 (5 bases). The germline V and J ends were trimmed by 5 bases and 0 bases, with 10 bases remaining between them. CDR1 and CDR2 (germline): LNHDA, SQIVND (reference sequence). The CDR3 loop spans 15 amino acids. Here the CDR3 DNA reads TGTGCCAGTAGTGTACAGGTCGCGAACACCGGGGAGCTGTTTTTT. The encoded protein is CASSVQVANTGELFF. The full variable domain, with the rest looked up from reference TRBV19 and TRBJ2-2, is DGGITQSPKYLFRKEGQNVTLSCEQNLNHDAMYWYRQDPGQGLRLIYYSQIVNDFQKGDIAEGYSVSREKKESFPLTVTSAQKNPTAFYLCASSVQVANTGELFFGEGSRLTVL.

The chain couples TRBV2 to TRBJ2-1; 11 nucleotides align to TRBD2. The CDR3 runs 16 residues. Germline V lookup: CDR1 SNHLY, CDR2 FYNNEI. The V gene end was trimmed by 6 bases and the J gene end by 2 bases; junction bases not matched to a gene: 6. CDR3 sequence: CASRIRLAGPYNEQFF. The CDR3 coding sequence is TGTGCCAGCAGGATAAGACTAGCGGGACCCTACAATGAGCAGTTCTTC. Based on the CDR3 plus reference TRBV2 and TRBJ2-1, the full variable domain is EPEVTQTPSHQVTQMGQEVILRCVPISNHLYFYWYRQILGQKVEFLVSFYNNEISEKSEIFDDQFSVERPDGSNFTLKIRSTKLEDSAMYFCASRIRLAGPYNEQFFGPGTRLTVL.

The CDR3 DNA follows: TGCGCCAGCAGCCACTTGGGGGGGTTGACCGGGGAGCTGTTTTTT. Translation gives CASSHLGGLTGELFF. The chain uses TRBV4-3 and TRBJ2-2, with 7 bases matching TRBD2. Germline V gene sequence: CDR1 LGHNA, CDR2 YSLEER. V lost 3 bases and J lost 5; bases outside the gene matches: 6. The CDR3 spans 15 residues.

The chain has TRBV19 and TRBJ2-2; 8 nucleotides align to TRBD1. The germline V gene has CDR1 LNHDA and CDR2 SQIVND (reference sequence). The V and J ends lost 11 bases and 6 bases, in that order; junction bases with no gene match: 5. The CDR3 is made up of 12 amino acids. CDR3 nucleotides: TGTGCCGGACGGACAGGGCCCGGGGAGCTGTTTTTT. Encoded protein: CAGRTGPGELFF.

V gene TRBV7-9 combines with J gene TRBJ1-2; the D is unclear. V was shortened by 3 bases and J by 5 bases, with 7 bases between the two germline ends. The CDR3 sequence is 12 residues long. The V gene's germline CDR1 is SEHNR and CDR2 FQNEAQ (reference sequence). CDR3 loop: CASSLRRYGYTF. The CDR3 DNA sequence: TGTGCCAGCAGCTTGAGGAGGTATGGCTACACCTTC.

The chain has TRBV25-1 and TRBJ1-2; 12 nucleotides agree with TRBD1. CDR1 and CDR2 from the germline V gene are MGHDK and SYGVNS. V lost 2 bases, J lost 8 bases, and 12 bases stayed unmatched. This CDR3 has 17 residues. The CDR3 DNA reads TGTGCCAGCAGTGAAACGACCGGGACAGGGGGCGTCGGCGGCTACACCTTC. It translates to CASSETTGTGGVGGYTF.

The V and J genes are TRBV19 and TRBJ2-4; 8 bases map to TRBD1. V dropped 2 bases and J dropped 2; count of bases not matched to a gene: 11. Germline V gene sequence: CDR1 LNHDA, CDR2 SQIVND (reference sequence). The CDR3 covers 18 residues. In DNA form, the CDR3 reads TGTGCCAGTAGTATACTTCCAGGGGGCGCCGGAACCAAAAACATTCAGTACTTC. Amino acid sequence: CASSILPGGAGTKNIQYF.